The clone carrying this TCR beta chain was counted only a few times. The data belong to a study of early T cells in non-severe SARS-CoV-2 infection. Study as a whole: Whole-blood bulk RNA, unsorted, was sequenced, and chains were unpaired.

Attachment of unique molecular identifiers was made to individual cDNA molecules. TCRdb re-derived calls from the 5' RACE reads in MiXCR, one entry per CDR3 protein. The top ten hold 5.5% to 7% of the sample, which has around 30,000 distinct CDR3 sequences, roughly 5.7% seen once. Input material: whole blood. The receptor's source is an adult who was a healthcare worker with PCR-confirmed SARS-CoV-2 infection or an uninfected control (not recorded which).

In nucleotides, the CDR3 is TGCGCCACCTGCCCGGGGGGGGACTACGAGCAGTACTTC. Its translation: CATCPGGDYEQYF. The gene calls are TRBV10-2 and TRBJ2-7; TRBD2 aligns across 8 bases. Unmatched junction bases numbered 8, after V lost 10 bases and J lost 3 bases. CDR1 and CDR2 (germline): WSHSY, SAAADI. CDR3 length equals 13 residues.